Following are 7 T cell receptor beta chains from one sample sequenced in a study of a mutant IDH1 vaccine in newly diagnosed glioma. The protocol was immunoSEQ multiplex PCR, while the TCRdb copy is restricted to in-frame clones and leaves out a portion. This table holds some 21,000 clones, 84% found once. These receptors are not linked to any known antigen. Regarding time point: week 47, end of study. Each dose delivered 300 ug of mutant IDH1 20-mer peptide subcutaneously with imiquimod. Sequencing was performed on PBMCs, taken from a glioma patient whose treatment included an IDH1 peptide vaccine. Source of these receptors: a man between 35 and 55 years old with glioma.

The chain carries TRBV27 and TRBJ2-5, with TRBD1 identical over 9 bases. J gave up 2 bases and V 7 bases, and 8 bases lay outside the gene matches. Germline-derived CDR1 and CDR2 are MNHEY and SMNVEV (reference sequence). The CDR3 loop spans 15 amino acids. CDR3 DNA: TGTGCCAGCAAACGGGACAGGGATGTACAAGAGACCCAGTACTTC. Protein sequence: CASKRDRDVQETQYF.

This chain joins TRBV5-1 and TRBJ2-3, with D hard to call. Trimming removed 2 bases at V and 6 bases at J, with 13 bases between. Germline V gene lookup returns CDR1 SGHRS and CDR2 YFSETQ. CDR3 size: 14 residues. Here the CDR3 DNA reads TGCGCCAGCAGCTTAGGCGGAGATACGGATACGCAGTATTTT. The encoded protein is CASSLGGDTDTQYF.

The V call is TRBV4-3, the J call TRBJ2-5; 9 bases align to TRBD1. The CDR3 has 15 amino acids. J gave up 8 bases and V 3 bases, and 10 bases lay outside the gene matches. Germline V gene lookup returns CDR1 LGHNA and CDR2 YSLEER. The CDR3 spells CASSHQTGGSYTQYF. The CDR3 DNA sequence: TGCGCCAGCAGCCACCAGACAGGGGGGAGTTATACCCAGTACTTC.

The chain couples TRBV19 to TRBJ1-4; D might be TRBD1 (6 bases). The CDR3 covers 15 residues. CDR1 and CDR2 from the germline V gene are LNHDA and SQIVND (reference sequence). Trimming shortened V by 5 bases and J by 0 bases, and 10 bases separated the two germline ends. CDR3 nucleotide sequence: TGTGCCAGTAGTCCACGGACAGCAACTAATGAAAAACTGTTTTTT. This encodes CASSPRTATNEKLFF.

This chain joins TRBV5-4 and TRBJ1-1; D call uncertain. V was clipped by 4 bases and J by 8 bases, with 9 bases between them. Germline V gene sequence: CDR1 SGHNT, CDR2 YYREEE (reference sequence). The CDR3 loop spans 11 amino acids. CDR3 sequence: CASSEDGEAFF. The DNA for the CDR3 is TGTGCCAGCAGCGAGGACGGGGAAGCTTTCTTT.

This clone was recorded a few times. The CDR3 loop reads CASSMGDSNYGYTF. The CDR3 nucleotides read TGTGCCAGTAGTATGGGGGATTCTAACTATGGCTACACCTTC. The rearrangement links TRBV19 to TRBJ1-2; tentative D call: TRBD1 (5 bases). The CDR3 totals 14 residues. Per the germline V gene, CDR1 is LNHDA and CDR2 is SQIVND (reference sequence). The germline V and J ends were trimmed by 3 bases and 0 bases, with 8 bases remaining between them.

This chain uses TRBV19 with TRBJ2-6; D remains unclear. The CDR3 contains 13 residues. V was pared by 8 bases and J by 2 bases, with 7 bases between. CDR1 LNHDA and CDR2 SQIVND come from the germline V gene (reference sequence). CDR3 nucleotide sequence: TGTGCCAGTTTCCGGGCTGGGGCCAACGTCCTGACTTTC. Its translation is CASFRAGANVLTF. The whole variable domain, remainder taken from reference TRBV19 and TRBJ2-6, is DGGITQSPKYLFRKEGQNVTLSCEQNLNHDAMYWYRQDPGQGLRLIYYSQIVNDFQKGDIAEGYSVSREKKESFPLTVTSAQKNPTAFYLCASFRAGANVLTFGAGSRLTVL.